The TCR beta chain described here comes from a study of cytomegalovirus exposure and HLA in healthy donors. Germline loops: CDR1 MNHNS, CDR2 SASEGT. The CDR3 is 15 residues long. Trimming shortened V by 9 bases and J by 4 bases, and 21 bases separated the two germline ends. The study's findings and limits: Cytomegalovirus association was listed for under 200 TCR beta chains. Several top significant clusters appeared, in a later analysis, to be linked to common viral pathogens.

Researchers ran the PCR with 60 Vbeta and 13 Jbeta primers. Assay: immunoSEQ multiplex PCR; the TCRdb copy retains only in-frame clones and omits some. The sample shows about 110,000 clones, and 6.8% sits with its ten largest clones. As concerns this clone: Its antigen is undetermined.

This sequence originates from a man aged 35 to 55 in good health and CMV-seropositive. The chain is built from TRBV6-1 and TRBJ2-5, with D perhaps TRBD2 (7 bases). Sample: PBMCs. CDR3 DNA: TGTGCCAGGGGGGGGCAGTTCGTTAGGGTAGAGACCCAGTACTTC. Translated: CARGGQFVRVETQYF.